Described below is a single T cell receptor (beta chain) sequence and its context. V was pared by 5 bases and J by 3 bases, with 13 bases between. The CDR3 is 15 amino acids. The germline V gene has CDR1 SGHVS and CDR2 FNYEAQ. This sample stems from a study of T cell changes during pregnancy in multiple sclerosis. The assay was immunoSEQ multiplex PCR, and TCRdb's table has in-frame clones only and misses some. The table shows some 80,000 clones, with approximately 90% occurring only once. The source is a female donor with multiple sclerosis, enrolled in a pregnancy study. This chain links TRBV7-6 with TRBJ2-2; weak D call: TRBD2 (6 bases). Source: peripheral blood, taken before pregnancy. CDR3 sequence: CASSEPGADTGELFF. CDR3 in DNA: TGTGCCAGCAGCGAACCGGGAGCTGACACCGGGGAGCTGTTTTTT.